Each of the 26 T cell receptor beta chains below was sequenced from the same sample in a study of cytomegalovirus exposure and HLA in healthy donors. The PCR ran on 60 Vbeta and 13 Jbeta primers. Here immunoSEQ multiplex PCR was the method, and the copy in TCRdb shows in-frame clones only, minus some. The repertoire has fewer than 120,000 clones, roughly three quarters of them found once; the top ten carry roughly 5.6%. The sequenced material came from PBMCs. The receptors were sampled from a man aged 25 to 45 in good health and CMV-seropositive.

The chain uses TRBV7-2 and TRBJ2-5; 11 bases fit TRBD2. Trimming removed 3 bases from V and 1 base from J; junction bases left unmatched: 13. Germline V gives CDR1 SGHTA, CDR2 FQGNSA. CDR3 size: 19 residues. This CDR3 is CASSFHPMTSGDTQETQYF. The CDR3 DNA reads TGTGCCAGCAGCTTCCACCCTATGACTAGCGGGGACACCCAAGAGACCCAGTACTTC.

This clone was found a few times. The chain carries TRBV18 and TRBJ1-4; maybe TRBD1 (5 bases). Trimming removed 1 base from V and 5 bases from J, with 20 bases in between. Germline lookup yields CDR1 KGHSH and CDR2 LQKENI. There are 18 residues in the CDR3. The CDR3, as DNA: TGTGCCAGCTCACCACAGGAATCCGCGGGACTAACCAATGAAAAACTGTTTTTT. As protein: CASSPQESAGLTNEKLFF.

The chain combines TRBV5-4 with TRBJ2-1; TRBD1 might be the D (6 bases). Trimming removed 0 bases from V and 7 bases from J, with 11 bases in between. From germline, CDR1 is SGHNT and CDR2 YYREEE (reference sequence). The CDR3 is made up of 14 amino acids. For the CDR3, the DNA is TGTGCCAGCAGCTTGGGAGGGACAACTAATGAGCAGTTCTTC. Translated, it gives CASSLGGTTNEQFF.

This clone was seen only a few times. The chain couples TRBV4-3 to TRBJ2-6; 8 bases are shared with TRBD1. The CDR3 spans 19 residues. The germline V gene has CDR1 LGHNA and CDR2 YSLEER. V was pared by 4 bases and J by 0 bases, with 11 bases of the junction left unmatched. CDR3 sequence reads: CASSPQGQGKGSGANVLTF. As DNA, the CDR3 is TGCGCCAGCAGCCCTCAAGGACAGGGTAAGGGCTCTGGGGCCAACGTCCTGACTTTC.

The chain recombines TRBV18 with TRBJ2-7, with 9 bases identical to TRBD1. The CDR3 runs to 12 residues. Unmatched junction bases numbered 0, after V lost 5 bases and J lost 4 bases. CDR1 and CDR2 from the germline V gene are KGHSH and LQKENI. The CDR3 loop is CASSGQGYEQYF. CDR3 DNA sequence: TGTGCCAGCTCAGGACAGGGGTACGAGCAGTACTTC. The whole variable domain, remainder taken from reference TRBV18 and TRBJ2-7, is NAGVMQNPRHLVRRRGQEARLRCSPMKGHSHVYWYRQLPEEGLKFMVYLQKENIIDESGMPKERFSAEFPKEGPSILRIQQVVRGDSAAYFCASSGQGYEQYFGPGTRLTVT.

The chain is built from TRBV7-3 and TRBJ1-2; the D is unclear. The CDR3 is made up of 13 amino acids. Germline CDR1 is SGHTA and CDR2 is FQGTGA. V was trimmed by 5 bases and J by 5 bases, leaving 12 bases between them. Here the CDR3 reads CASSTPGGYGYTF. For the CDR3, the DNA is TGTGCCAGCAGCACACCAGGCGGGTATGGCTACACCTTC.

This clone has more than one count but fewer than ten. The chain couples TRBV2 to TRBJ2-5, with D hard to call. V was trimmed by 7 bases and J by 5 bases, leaving 14 bases between them. Per the germline V gene, CDR1 is SNHLY and CDR2 is FYNNEI. The CDR3 is made up of 13 amino acids. In DNA form, the CDR3 reads TGTGCCAGCAATTGGCAGTTGGAGGAGACCCAGTACTTC. As protein: CASNWQLEETQYF.

This chain links TRBV25-1 with TRBJ2-5, with 7 bases aligning to TRBD2. Gene TRBJ2-7 matches the end of the DNA better, so the J call may be wrong. This CDR3 is built from 13 residues. CDR1 and CDR2 from the germline V gene are MGHDK and SYGVNS. This CDR3 reads CASSGGSSYEQYF. The CDR3 nucleotides read TGTGCCAGCAGTGGCGGGAGCTCCTACGAGCAGTACTTC.

V and J are TRBV6-5 and TRBJ1-5, with D possibly matching TRBD1 (5 bases). Trimming shortened V by 8 bases and J by 5 bases, and 7 bases separated the two germline ends. The CDR3 runs to 11 residues. The V gene's germline CDR1 is MNHEY and CDR2 SVGAGI. CDR3 DNA sequence: TGTGCCAGCGGGGGGGATCAGCCCCAGCATTTT. The encoded protein is CASGGDQPQHF.

The gene calls are TRBV19 and TRBJ1-2; the D is unclear. The V and J ends lost 6 bases and 3 bases respectively, with 11 bases between them. This CDR3 has 13 residues. The germline gives CDR1 LNHDA, CDR2 SQIVND (reference sequence). The CDR3 DNA reads TGTGCCAGTAGGCCCACGGGGTACTATGGCTACACCTTC. This codes for CASRPTGYYGYTF.

This chain links TRBV7-9 with TRBJ2-2; 11 bases fit TRBD2. Germline V gene sequence: CDR1 SEHNR, CDR2 FQNEAQ (reference sequence). Trimming removed 6 bases from V and 3 bases from J; junction bases left unmatched: 6. This CDR3 comprises 16 residues. Written as DNA, the CDR3 is TGTGCCAGCAGTCGTAGCGGGGGGGCGTACACCGGGGAGCTGTTTTTT. Translating it yields CASSRSGGAYTGELFF.

The V and J genes are TRBV6-1 and TRBJ1-1; possible D gene TRBD1, 5 bases. Trimming stripped 1 base from V and 1 base from J, with 13 bases between. This CDR3 spans 16 amino acids. CDR1 and CDR2 from the germline V gene are MNHNS and SASEGT. The CDR3 nucleotides are TGTGCCAGCAGTGAAGGGTTAGGTCAGGGGAACACTGAAGCTTTCTTT. Protein: CASSEGLGQGNTEAFF.

The V and J genes are TRBV14 and TRBJ2-1, with D perhaps matching TRBD2 (6 bases). The germline CDR1 and CDR2 sequences are SGHDN and FVKESK. Trimming left V 7 bases short and J 7 bases short, with 20 bases between. This CDR3 is built from 15 residues. CDR3: CASKGLGGPGNEQFF. CDR3 DNA: TGTGCCAGCAAAGGGTTGGGGGGTCCGGGGAATGAGCAGTTCTTC.

On this clone itself: At one of its ends the junction is not consistent with the germline gene, which may arise from a read error. This sequence joins TRBV18 and TRBJ2-5; 7 bases match TRBD1. This CDR3 contains 11 residues. Germline loops: CDR1 KGHSH, CDR2 LQKENI. The DNA of the CDR3 is TGTGCCAGCGACCAGGGGGAGACCCGGTACTTC. Translating gives CASDQGETRYF.

The rearrangement uses TRBV4-3 and TRBJ2-1, with a possible D match to TRBD2 (5 bases). V was trimmed by 4 bases and J by 8 bases, leaving 18 bases between them. The CDR3 is 15 amino acids. CDR1 LGHNA and CDR2 YSLEER come from the germline V gene. The CDR3 sequence is CASSLDPGVRDEQFF. CDR3 in DNA: TGCGCCAGCAGCCTGGACCCCGGGGTACGCGATGAGCAGTTCTTC.

This clone was observed a few times. CDR3 in DNA: TGTGCCAGCAGTCCGAACCTAGGGGAGAACACTGAAGCTTTCTTT. It yields the protein CASSPNLGENTEAFF. The J gene is TRBJ1-1, the V gene TRBV25-1; TRBD1 is a possible D gene (5 bases). Germline V gene lookup returns CDR1 MGHDK and CDR2 SYGVNS. CDR3 length: 15 amino acids. V was clipped by 5 bases and J by 1 base, with 14 bases between them.

The chain is built from TRBV21-1 and TRBJ1-4; the table's TRBD1 call for D was not verified on the DNA. TRBV21-1 is a pseudogene. This CDR3 has 19 amino acids. The CDR3 loop reads CATAYGIRDRGATNEKLFF. The CDR3 DNA is TGTGCCACAGCTTATGGGATCCGGGACAGGGGTGCAACTAATGAAAAACTGTTTTTT.

The CDR3 DNA sequence: TGCGCCAGCAGCTGGGACTCGAACACTGAAGCTTTCTTT. Protein product: CASSWDSNTEAFF. The rearrangement links TRBV5-1 to TRBJ1-1, with D perhaps TRBD1 (5 bases). This CDR3 has 13 amino acids. The V and J ends lost 3 bases and 1 base respectively, with 7 bases between them. Germline values: CDR1 SGHRS, CDR2 YFSETQ.

The chain recombines TRBV6-4 with TRBJ2-3; 10 nucleotides line up with TRBD2. From germline, CDR1 is MRHNA and CDR2 SNTAGT. CDR3 length equals 15 residues. The J segment lost 0 bases and the V segment lost 3 bases, leaving 0 bases of the junction unmatched. The CDR3 is CASSELAGSTDTQYF. The CDR3, as DNA: TGTGCCAGCAGTGAACTAGCGGGGAGCACAGATACGCAGTATTTT.

The chain uses TRBV19 and TRBJ2-5; TRBD2 matches 7 bases. The DNA matches TRBJ2-7 better at its end, which makes the J call doubtful. Germline assignment: CDR1 LNHDA and CDR2 SQIVND (reference sequence). The CDR3 has 14 residues. CDR3 sequence: CASSPGTNRYEQYF. The CDR3 bases are TGTGCCAGTAGTCCGGGGACTAACCGCTACGAGCAGTACTTC.

Remarks on this clone: This sample also contains other DNA sequences that code for the same CDR3. V and J are TRBV25-1 and TRBJ1-5, with unresolved D. Looked up from germline, CDR1 is MGHDK and CDR2 is SYGVNS. This CDR3 spans 13 amino acids. The V and J ends lost 1 base and 4 bases respectively, with 5 bases between them. The CDR3 spells CASSESGNQPQHF. The CDR3 DNA reads as TGTGCCAGCAGTGAATCCGGGAATCAGCCCCAGCATTTT.

CDR3 region: CASSLAHSNQPQHF. CDR3 coding DNA: TGTGCCAGCAGCTTAGCACACAGCAATCAGCCCCAGCATTTT. The chain joins TRBV7-6 to TRBJ1-5, with no clear D. Trimming removed 0 bases at V and 1 base at J, with 4 bases between. This CDR3 is built from 14 residues. Germline values: CDR1 SGHVS, CDR2 FNYEAQ.

V gene TRBV9 combines with J gene TRBJ1-2, with 10 bases matching TRBD1. The junction had 6 bases not matched to a gene; V was cut back by 3 bases and J by 4 bases. This CDR3 comprises 15 residues. Germline V gene lookup returns CDR1 SGDLS and CDR2 YYNGEE. This chain's CDR3 is CASSAKTGGAYGYTF. DNA for the CDR3: TGTGCCAGCAGCGCAAAGACAGGGGGCGCCTATGGCTACACCTTC.

The chain joins TRBV10-3 to TRBJ1-2; 10 nucleotides line up with TRBD1. The germline gives CDR1 ENHRY, CDR2 SYGVKD. The junction had 9 bases not matched to a gene; V was cut back by 3 bases and J by 5 bases. The CDR3 is 16 residues long. CDR3 in amino acids: CAISEPRDRGWYGYTF. DNA for the CDR3: TGTGCCATCAGTGAACCCCGGGACAGGGGATGGTATGGCTACACCTTC.

The J gene is TRBJ1-6, the V gene TRBV7-9, with D perhaps TRBD1 (5 bases). The V end lost 5 bases, the J end lost 7 bases, and 15 bases lay between the germline ends. Germline V gene lookup returns CDR1 SEHNR and CDR2 FQNEAQ (reference sequence). The CDR3 spans 15 residues. The CDR3 sequence: CASSPVGGVNSPLHF. The CDR3 region has the DNA TGTGCCAGCAGCCCAGTTGGGGGGGTCAATTCACCCCTCCACTTT.

The chain combines TRBV27 with TRBJ2-7; no definite D call. V lost 5 bases to trimming and J lost 4 bases, with 12 bases between them. CDR3 size: 13 residues. CDR1 is MNHEY and CDR2 is SMNVEV in the germline V gene (reference sequence). CDR3 protein: CASSASKLYEQYF. DNA for the CDR3: TGTGCCAGCAGTGCCAGTAAGTTGTACGAGCAGTACTTC.